These 20 T cell receptor beta chains were all obtained from the same sample, sequenced in a study of cytomegalovirus exposure and HLA in healthy donors. The primer mix had 60 Vbeta and 13 Jbeta primers. The assay was immunoSEQ multiplex PCR, and TCRdb's table has in-frame clones only and misses some. Of some 130,000 clones in the sample, roughly 77% were seen once. Specimen: PBMCs. These receptors originate from a female donor in good health and CMV-seronegative.

CDR3 amino acids: CASGLTGGIEAFF. The CDR3 DNA reads as TGTGCCAGCGGCCTGACAGGGGGGATTGAAGCTTTCTTT. The V and J genes are TRBV28 and TRBJ1-1; 9 bases align to TRBD1. The germline gives CDR1 MDHEN, CDR2 SYDVKM. The J segment lost 7 bases and the V segment lost 8 bases, leaving 8 bases of the junction unmatched. The CDR3 has 13 residues.

The DNA for the CDR3 is TGTGCCAGCAGTTACTCGGGAGGGAGCCTGGGGGGCGAGCAGTACTTC. This sequence encodes CASSYSGGSLGGEQYF. V is TRBV6-6 and J is TRBJ2-7; the match to TRBD2 covers 7 bases. With 0 bases clipped from V and 6 bases from J, the junction kept 11 bases outside the gene matches. This CDR3 is built from 16 residues. CDR1 is MNHNY, CDR2 SVGAGI, per germline (reference sequence).

The rearrangement uses TRBV5-1 and TRBJ2-7, with a possible D match to TRBD2 (5 bases). The ends were cut back, 3 bases at V and 0 bases at J, with 10 bases in the middle. CDR3 length: 14 residues. CDR1 SGHRS and CDR2 YFSETQ come from the germline V gene. CDR3 region: CASSYIEGSYEQYF. In DNA form, the CDR3 reads TGCGCCAGCAGCTACATCGAGGGCTCCTACGAGCAGTACTTC.

The V call is TRBV18, the J call TRBJ1-4; D is possibly TRBD1 (5 bases). The V end was cut by 2 bases, the J end by 5 bases, with 18 bases between. Germline CDR1 reads KGHSH; CDR2 reads LQKENI. The CDR3 loop spans 17 amino acids. The CDR3 here is CASSPAPATESNEKLFF. CDR3 DNA: TGTGCCAGCTCACCAGCCCCCGCGACAGAGTCAAATGAAAAACTGTTTTTT.

This sequence joins TRBV12-5 and TRBJ2-1; TRBD1 is a possible D gene (6 bases). Germline V gives CDR1 LGHNT, CDR2 FRNRAP. With 5 bases removed from V and 5 bases from J, the gap between germline ends came to 7 bases. CDR3 length equals 12 residues. The CDR3, as DNA: TGTGCTAGTGGTACAGGGAACAATGAGCAGTTCTTC. This gives the protein CASGTGNNEQFF.

This clone was seen a few times. The rearrangement joins TRBV6-4 to TRBJ2-3; TRBD1 matches at 9 bases. V was clipped by 4 bases and J by 3 bases; unmatched bases: 2. Germline V gene data show CDR1 as MRHNA and CDR2 as SNTAGT. The CDR3 is 14 amino acids. The CDR3 nucleotides read TGTGCCAGCAGTGCACAGGGGGCAACAGATACGCAGTATTTT. Translated, it gives CASSAQGATDTQYF.

This clone was found a few times. V usage is TRBV5-6 and J usage is TRBJ1-2, with no clear D. Trimming removed 2 bases at V and 8 bases at J, with 10 bases between. The CDR3 loop spans 12 amino acids. In germline, CDR1 is SGHDT, CDR2 YYEEEE. The CDR3 nucleotides are TGTGCCAGCAGCTTACCGACGGGGGGCTACACCTTC. Encoded protein: CASSLPTGGYTF.

V gene TRBV7-8 combines with J gene TRBJ1-4; 11 bases agree with TRBD1. CDR1 is SGHVS, CDR2 FQNEAQ, per germline. The CDR3 spans 14 residues. With V trimmed by 3 bases and J by 14 bases, 8 bases remained unmatched. CDR3 coding DNA: TGTGCCAGCAGCTTCAGCCAGGGGACAGGGGGTCTGTTTTTT. Its protein is CASSFSQGTGGLFF.

This chain connects TRBV13 to TRBJ2-1, with 11 nucleotides matching TRBD2. Germline V CDR1 and CDR2: PRHDT, FYEKMQ (reference sequence). Trimming removed 1 base from V and 7 bases from J; junction bases left unmatched: 3. This CDR3 region has 15 residues. CDR3 protein: CASSLEASGGNEQFF. As DNA, the CDR3 is TGTGCCAGCAGCTTAGAGGCTAGCGGGGGGAATGAGCAGTTCTTC.

The CDR3 sequence is CATAPGLVDTDTQYF. For the CDR3, the DNA is TGTGCTACCGCACCGGGACTAGTAGACACAGATACGCAGTATTTT. V is TRBV7-7 and J is TRBJ2-3, with 8 bases fitting TRBD2. The germline V gene encodes CDR1 SSHAT and CDR2 FNYEAQ (reference sequence). The CDR3 sequence is 15 residues long.

The table lists this clone with a few counts. The chain is built from TRBV7-9 and TRBJ1-4; 7 bases match TRBD1. The CDR3 totals 15 residues. The V and J ends lost 5 bases and 5 bases, in that order; junction bases with no gene match: 8. Looked up from germline, CDR1 is SEHNR and CDR2 is FQNEAQ (reference sequence). CDR3 sequence reads: CASSKPTGANEKLFF. CDR3 in DNA: TGTGCCAGCAGCAAACCCACAGGGGCAAATGAAAAACTGTTTTTT.

Only one count was recorded for this clone. The chain couples TRBV2 to TRBJ2-7, with a possible D match to TRBD1 (6 bases). Between the trimmed V and J ends, which lost 6 bases and 3 bases, there was a span of 9 bases. This CDR3 region has 12 residues. The V gene's germline CDR1 is SNHLY and CDR2 FYNNEI. The CDR3 sequence is CASRRDNYEQYF. The DNA of the CDR3 is TGTGCCAGCAGACGGGACAACTACGAGCAGTACTTC.

The chain is built from TRBV7-2 and TRBJ2-1; TRBD2 might be the D (6 bases). The CDR3 runs to 13 residues. The V end lost 5 bases, the J end lost 9 bases, and 14 bases lay between the germline ends. Germline CDR1 is SGHTA and CDR2 is FQGNSA. DNA for the CDR3: TGTGCCAGCAGCCCGAGACTAGACACTGAGCAGTTCTTC. Translation gives CASSPRLDTEQFF. Variable domain in full (rest from reference TRBV7-2 and TRBJ2-1): GAGVSQSPSNKVTEKGKDVELRCDPISGHTALYWYRQSLGQGLEFLIYFQGNSAPDKSGLPSDRFSAERTGGSVSTLTIQRTQQEDSAVYLCASSPRLDTEQFFGPGTRLTVL.

This clone was seen a few times. J is TRBJ1-5 and V is TRBV30; perhaps TRBD1 as D (5 bases). The V gene lost 0 bases and the J gene lost 5 bases, with 8 bases spanning the gap. CDR1 and CDR2 (germline): GTSNPN, SVGIG (reference sequence). This CDR3 has 13 residues. The CDR3: CAWSVGGYQPQHF. In nucleotides, the CDR3 is TGTGCCTGGAGTGTGGGGGGTTATCAGCCCCAGCATTTT.

Points on this clone: Within the sample, other DNA sequences also encode this same CDR3. V is TRBV12-5 and J is TRBJ1-2; no firm D call. CDR1 and CDR2 from the germline V gene are LGHNT and FRNRAP. The V and J ends lost 4 bases and 2 bases respectively, with 5 bases between them. The CDR3 spans 12 residues. The CDR3 here is CASGSSNYGYTF. In DNA, the CDR3 is TGTGCTAGTGGTTCTTCCAACTATGGCTACACCTTC.

CDR3 in amino acids: CASRGTRLDTQYF. The CDR3 region has the DNA TGTGCCAGCAGGGGGACAAGGTTAGATACGCAGTATTTT. The gene calls are TRBV2 and TRBJ2-3; TRBD1 is a possible D gene (6 bases). V was pared by 6 bases and J by 5 bases, with 12 bases between. The CDR3 has 13 amino acids. CDR1 and CDR2 (germline): SNHLY, FYNNEI.

V usage is TRBV5-4 and J usage is TRBJ2-5, with 11 nucleotides matching TRBD1. From germline, CDR1 is SGHNT and CDR2 YYREEE (reference sequence). The CDR3 length is 15 residues. Losses at the gene ends were 4 bases for V and 4 bases for J; bases not matched to a gene: 6. CDR3 sequence reads: CASSEDRGRRETQYF. CDR3 in DNA: TGTGCCAGCAGCGAGGACAGGGGGCGACGAGAGACCCAGTACTTC. The complete variable domain, with remaining parts taken from reference TRBV5-4 and TRBJ2-5, reads ETGVTQSPTHLIKTRGQQVTLRCSSQSGHNTVSWYQQALGQGPQFIFQYYREEENGRGNFPPRFSGLQFPNYSSELNVNALELDDSALYLCASSEDRGRRETQYFGPGTRLLVL.

As concerns this clone: This CDR3 is also generated by other DNA sequences in the sample. This chain joins TRBV5-6 and TRBJ2-5; D remains ambiguous. The J call is doubtful: the DNA matches TRBJ2-7 better. CDR1 is SGHDT, CDR2 YYEEEE, per germline. The CDR3 consists of 11 residues. The DNA of the CDR3 is TGTGCCAGCAGCAGCTCCTACGAGCAGTACTTC. Protein: CASSSSYEQYF.

The chain links TRBV6-4 to TRBJ2-2, with D possibly being TRBD2 (6 bases). Looked up from germline, CDR1 is MRHNA and CDR2 is SNTAGT. Trimming took 8 bases from V and 1 from J, leaving 17 bases between them. The CDR3 contains 16 residues. The CDR3 DNA follows: TGTGCCAGCTCCCGGTGGTTAGCGGAGAACACCGGGGAGCTGTTTTTT. Translating it yields CASSRWLAENTGELFF.

The count of this clone is one. The chain carries TRBV7-9 and TRBJ2-6; D is undetermined. V lost 1 base to trimming and J lost 1 base, with 5 bases between them. CDR3 length: 15 residues. The germline gives CDR1 SEHNR, CDR2 FQNEAQ (reference sequence). The CDR3 bases are TGTGCCAGCAGCTTAGTCGTATCTGGGGCCAACGTCCTGACTTTC. It is translated as CASSLVVSGANVLTF.